This T cell receptor (beta chain) came from a study of blood T cells in healthy people across ages. Looked up from germline, CDR1 is SGHRS and CDR2 is YFSETQ. J was trimmed by 3 bases and V by 3 bases; bases with no gene match: 8. This CDR3 comprises 15 residues. Sample-barcoded 5' priming and a J-beta primer mix drove a second PCR of roughly 6 to 12 cycles. TCRdb redid the calling of the 5' RACE reads with MiXCR, one entry per CDR3 protein. The repertoire holds 700,000 to 850,000 distinct CDR3 sequences, with about 53% as singletons. The specimen was blood. The gene calls are TRBV5-1 and TRBJ1-2, with 7 nucleotides matching TRBD1. This clonotype originated in an elderly man in good health. For the CDR3, the DNA is TGCGCCAGCAGCTCCGGACAGGCGGGCGACTATGGCTACACCTTC. Translating it yields CASSSGQAGDYGYTF.